The T cell receptor beta chain under discussion was sequenced for a study of post-analysis software for immune sequencing data. Study details: Both relapsing-remitting and secondary progressive multiple sclerosis featured among the disease courses, as did progressive-relapsing multiple sclerosis.

By its share, this clonotype is medium-sized (0.01 to 0.1%). The antigen is not known. General observations from the study: Patients showed TRBV5-6, TRBV5-1 and TRBV20-1 among five TRBV segments more frequent than in controls.

TCR beta libraries were prepared from cDNA with unique molecular identifiers. From around 1 to 10 million T cells, 400,000 to 550,000 cDNA molecules were obtained. One entry per CDR3 protein results from TCRdb running MiXCR on the PCR reads. The sample has about 430,000 distinct CDR3 sequences; 39% are singletons. Trimming took 1 base from V and 6 from J, leaving 16 bases between them. This CDR3 is built from 16 residues. The V gene's germline CDR1 is LGHDT and CDR2 YNNKEL (reference sequence). This sequence joins TRBV3-1 and TRBJ2-1; possibly TRBD1 for D (5 bases). The clonotype originates from a girl under 10 years old with multiple sclerosis. Sequencing input: blood. This CDR3 reads CASSQAPPGQTNEQFF. CDR3 in DNA: TGTGCCAGCAGCCAAGCCCCTCCAGGGCAGACCAATGAGCAGTTCTTC.